Listed below are T cell receptor beta chains from one sample, sequenced in a study of human T cells and chemical hapten exposure. TCRdb reanalysed the RACE reads using MiXCR and keeps one entry per CDR3 protein. The table has 62,000 or so distinct CDR3 sequences, about a tenth seen once. The specimen comprised whole blood, sampled in connection with sensitization to the hapten diphenylcyclopropenone (DPC). All receptors come from a woman in her fifties or sixties with alopecia areata. Some clones in this sample may be carry-over from other donors' samples. Each CDR3 is given with its conserved first and last residue. D genes are given only for firm matches. Clone size appears in some rows only: once, few, many, or a class for an expanded clone.

len	j_gene	d_gene	v_gene	abundance	CDR3aa	CDR3nt
15	TRBJ2-2	TRBD1	TRBV12-3/TRBV12-4	many	CASSLVQGHTGELFF	TGTGCCAGCAGTTTAGTACAGGGGCACACCGGGGAGCTGTTTTTT
14	TRBJ2-3	.	TRBV12-3/TRBV12-4	.	CASSFGSGTDTQYF	TGTGCCAGCAGTTTCGGATCGGGCACAGATACGCAGTATTTT
14	TRBJ1-6	.	TRBV21-1	many	CASSRDRGKSPLHF	TGTGCCAGCAGCAGGGACAGGGGTAAATCACCCCTCCACTTT
15	TRBJ1-2	TRBD1	TRBV6-2/TRBV6-3	many	CASSYSTGDRYGYTF	TGTGCCAGCAGTTACAGTACAGGGGATCGCTATGGCTACACCTTC
14	TRBJ1-4	.	TRBV12-3/TRBV12-4	few	CASSLRDGLEKLFF	TGTGCCAGCAGTCTCAGGGACGGTCTTGAAAAACTGTTTTTT
19	TRBJ2-1	TRBD2	TRBV11-2	.	CASSRRTSGGAVSYNEQFF	TGTGCCAGCAGCCGTCGGACTAGCGGGGGGGCTGTCTCCTACAATGAGCAGTTCTTC
15	TRBJ2-7	TRBD2	TRBV4-3	many	CASSQQEAGIYEQYF	TGCGCCAGCAGCCAACAAGAAGCGGGAATCTACGAGCAGTACTTC
14	TRBJ1-2	.	TRBV9	many	CASSVGTGSEGYTF	TGTGCCAGCAGCGTAGGGACGGGGTCGGAGGGCTACACCTTC
20	TRBJ2-1	TRBD2	TRBV28	many	CASSFFLGLAGDLSYNEQFF	TGTGCCAGCAGTTTCTTCCTTGGACTAGCGGGAGACCTCTCCTACAATGAGCAGTTCTTC
13	TRBJ1-1	.	TRBV3-1	few	CASSQVGNTEAFF	TGTGCCAGCAGCCAAGTAGGTAACACTGAAGCTTTCTTT
15	TRBJ1-5	.	TRBV6-1	few	CASSEAYSNNQPQHF	TGTGCCAGCAGTGAAGCTTATAGCAACAATCAGCCCCAGCATTTT
15	TRBJ2-7	.	TRBV5-6	many	CASSFRERILYEQYF	TGTGCCAGCAGCTTTCGGGAGCGGATACTTTACGAGCAGTACTTC
14	TRBJ1-5	.	TRBV18	.	CASSEVSGVQPQHF	TGTGCCAGCTCGGAGGTGTCAGGGGTTCAGCCCCAGCATTTT
16	TRBJ2-6	.	TRBV19	.	CASSRQGYSGANVLTF	TGTGCCAGTAGTAGACAAGGGTACTCTGGGGCCAACGTCCTGACTTTC
15	TRBJ2-7	TRBD2	TRBV5-1	many	CASRGLAGDRYEQYF	TGCGCCAGCCGAGGACTAGCGGGAGACAGGTACGAGCAGTACTTC
15	TRBJ2-4	TRBD1	TRBV11-2	many	CASSKGQGGKNIQYF	TGTGCCAGCAGCAAAGGACAGGGAGGCAAAAACATTCAGTACTTC
14	TRBJ2-4	.	TRBV7-2	.	CASSLNNSKNIQYF	TGTGCCAGCAGCTTAAATAACAGCAAAAACATTCAGTACTTC
19	TRBJ2-1	TRBD1	TRBV7-8	few	CASSRGQRQTLSSYNEQFF	TGTGCCAGCAGCCGGGGACAGAGGCAAACCTTGAGCTCCTACAATGAGCAGTTCTTC
15	TRBJ1-5	TRBD1	TRBV27	many	CASSLVQGATQPQHF	TGTGCCAGCAGTTTAGTGCAGGGGGCGACTCAGCCCCAGCATTTT
16	TRBJ2-6	.	TRBV28	many	CASRNGLYSGANVLTF	TGTGCCAGCAGGAACGGGCTGTACTCTGGGGCCAACGTCCTGACTTTC
15	TRBJ2-2	.	TRBV20-1	few	CSARVGGLHTGELFF	TGCAGTGCTAGAGTAGGGGGACTCCACACCGGGGAGCTGTTTTTT
11	TRBJ1-1	.	TRBV28	few	CASRQSGGAFF	TGTGCCAGCAGGCAAAGCGGCGGGGCTTTCTTT
15	TRBJ1-1	.	TRBV3-1	many	CASSRQGGSGTEAFF	TGTGCCAGCAGCCGCCAAGGGGGATCAGGCACTGAAGCTTTCTTT
15	TRBJ1-4	.	TRBV29-1	many	CSVSKSGGTNEKLFF	TGCAGCGTATCCAAGTCCGGCGGAACTAATGAAAAACTGTTTTTT
12	TRBJ1-1	.	TRBV29-1	few	CSVEEGGGIAFF	TGCAGCGTTGAAGAAGGAGGGGGTATAGCTTTCTTT
13	TRBJ2-7	.	TRBV2	few	CASNPGSSYEQYF	TGTGCCAGCAATCCCGGGAGCTCCTACGAGCAGTACTTC
15	TRBJ2-7	.	TRBV28	.	CASSSFRQSIYEQYF	TGTGCCAGCAGTAGTTTCCGACAGTCCATCTACGAGCAGTACTTC
10	TRBJ1-4	.	TRBV29-1	many	CSVEDGLLFF	TGCAGCGTTGAAGATGGTTTACTGTTTTTT
14	TRBJ1-1	.	TRBV7-9	.	CASSLLNLNTEAFF	TGTGCCAGCAGCTTACTGAACCTGAACACTGAAGCTTTCTTT
10	TRBJ2-7	TRBD2	TRBV25-1	.	CATSGGEQYF	TGTGCCACCTCCGGGGGGGAACAGTACTTC
18	TRBJ2-3	TRBD1	TRBV15	few	CATSRGLEGASGTDTQYF	TGTGCCACCAGCAGAGGTCTTGAGGGGGCCTCAGGCACAGATACGCAGTATTTT
13	TRBJ2-2	.	TRBV20-1	few	CSARRRLIGELFF	TGCAGTGCTAGACGGAGGTTGATCGGGGAGCTGTTTTTT
12	TRBJ2-1	.	TRBV7-2	few	CASSLWYNEQFF	TGTGCCAGCAGCTTATGGTACAATGAGCAGTTCTTC
14	TRBJ2-4	.	TRBV2	few	CASRKETKKNIQYF	TGTGCCAGCAGGAAGGAGACAAAAAAAAACATTCAGTACTTC
11	TRBJ1-1	.	TRBV12-3/TRBV12-4	few	CASSFGSEAFF	TGTGCCAGCAGTTTCGGTAGTGAAGCTTTCTTT
14	TRBJ2-7	TRBD2	TRBV20-1	many	CSASFSGSNYEQYF	TGCAGTGCTAGTTTTAGCGGGAGCAACTACGAGCAGTACTTC
15	TRBJ1-1	.	TRBV29-1	many	CSVADFYRGNTEAFF	TGCAGCGTTGCGGATTTTTATAGGGGGAACACTGAAGCTTTCTTT
17	TRBJ2-3	TRBD2	TRBV7-6	many	CASSLGLGSTRTDTQYF	TGTGCCAGCAGCTTGGGACTAGGGAGTACCCGCACAGATACGCAGTATTTT
14	TRBJ2-3	TRBD2	TRBV29-1	many	CSVGGGSFTDTQYF	TGCAGCGTTGGAGGCGGGAGCTTCACAGATACGCAGTATTTT
13	TRBJ1-2	.	TRBV5-1	.	CASSLSSTHGYTF	TGCGCCAGCAGCTTGTCGAGCACCCATGGCTACACCTTC
13	TRBJ1-1	.	TRBV28	many	CATRGPGTTEAFF	TGTGCCACCCGCGGGCCAGGAACCACTGAAGCTTTCTTT
12	TRBJ1-5	.	TRBV29-1	many	CSVADSNQPQHF	TGCAGCGTTGCAGATAGCAATCAGCCCCAGCATTTT
14	TRBJ2-3	.	TRBV12-3/TRBV12-4	many	CASSSLLRTDTQYF	TGTGCCAGCAGTTCCCTGTTGCGCACAGATACGCAGTATTTT
16	TRBJ2-3	TRBD2	TRBV4-2	many	CASSLPTSGGAVTQYF	TGTGCCAGCAGCCTCCCGACTAGCGGGGGGGCCGTTACGCAGTATTTT
12	TRBJ1-1	.	TRBV20-1	few	CSVHRVVAEAFF	TGCAGTGTACACAGGGTAGTCGCTGAAGCTTTCTTT
14	TRBJ2-7	.	TRBV11-2	few	CASSLQGLTYEQYF	TGTGCCAGCAGCTTACAGGGGTTAACCTACGAGCAGTACTTC
12	TRBJ2-3	.	TRBV12-5	many	CASGASSDTQYF	TGTGCTAGTGGAGCCTCGTCAGATACGCAGTATTTT
13	TRBJ2-2	.	TRBV20-1	many	CSAKYLNTGELFF	TGCAGTGCTAAATACTTAAACACCGGGGAGCTGTTTTTT
14	TRBJ2-3	.	TRBV6-6	.	CASSSGARTDTQYF	TGTGCCAGCAGTTCCGGGGCCCGCACAGATACGCAGTATTTT
16	TRBJ2-1	TRBD1	TRBV11-2	few	CASIRSGTGAYNEQFF	TGTGCCAGCATCCGGTCGGGGACAGGGGCCTACAATGAGCAGTTCTTC
13	TRBJ2-5	.	TRBV2	.	CASSQRVQETQYF	TGTGCCAGCAGTCAGAGGGTCCAGGAGACCCAGTACTTC
15	TRBJ2-4	TRBD1	TRBV20-1	.	CSARPGQGTKNIQYF	TGCAGTGCTAGGCCGGGACAGGGAACCAAAAACATTCAGTACTTC